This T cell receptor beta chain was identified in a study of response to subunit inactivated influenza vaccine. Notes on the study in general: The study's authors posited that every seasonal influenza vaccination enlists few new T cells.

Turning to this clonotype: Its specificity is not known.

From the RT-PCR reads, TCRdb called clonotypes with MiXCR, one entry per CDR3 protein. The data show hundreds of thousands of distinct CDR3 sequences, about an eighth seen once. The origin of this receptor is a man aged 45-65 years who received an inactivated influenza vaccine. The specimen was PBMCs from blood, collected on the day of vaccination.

The CDR3 sequence: CASSGLAGEGQFF. The CDR3 DNA is TGTGCCAGCAGCGGACTAGCGGGAGAAGGCCAGTTCTTC. V and J are TRBV7-9 and TRBJ2-1; 13 bases are shared with TRBD2. V shed 5 bases and J 13 bases; nucleotides not matched to a gene: 5. CDR1 SEHNR and CDR2 FQNEAQ come from the germline V gene (reference sequence). The CDR3 loop spans 13 amino acids.